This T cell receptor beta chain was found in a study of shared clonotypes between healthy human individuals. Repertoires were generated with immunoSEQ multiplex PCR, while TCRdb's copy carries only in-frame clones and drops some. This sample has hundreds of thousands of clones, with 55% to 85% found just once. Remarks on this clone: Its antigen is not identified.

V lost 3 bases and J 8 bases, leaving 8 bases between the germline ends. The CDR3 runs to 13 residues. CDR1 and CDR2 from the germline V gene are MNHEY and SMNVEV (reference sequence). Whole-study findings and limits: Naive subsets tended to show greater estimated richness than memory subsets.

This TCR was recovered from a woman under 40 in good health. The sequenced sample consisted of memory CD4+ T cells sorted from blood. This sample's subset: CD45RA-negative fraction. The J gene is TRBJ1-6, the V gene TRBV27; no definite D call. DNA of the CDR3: TGTGCCAGCAGTTTTCTGCTGGATTCACCCCTCCACTTT. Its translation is CASSFLLDSPLHF.